This TCR beta chain was found in a study of T cells in Graves' hyperthyroidism and ophthalmopathy. The study's findings and limits: Blood also held most thyroid clonotypes expanded beyond 0.001.

As to this clonotype: Antigen unknown.

Researchers took RNA transcripts and amplified the TCR beta CDR3 regions from them. The primer set for the first-round RT-PCR of the TCR CDR3 was HTBI. In TCRdb, the multiplex PCR reads were re-called with MiXCR into one record per CDR3 protein. The table shows 400,000 or so distinct CDR3 sequences, with about 14% occurring only once. Looked up from germline, CDR1 is DFQATT and CDR2 is SNEGSKA (reference sequence). Trimming took off 0 bases at V and 3 bases at J, with 11 bases between the two ends. This CDR3 has 15 residues. Using more than 7.5 ml of fresh peripheral blood, PBMCs were prepared. The chain joins TRBV20-1 to TRBJ1-4; no firm D call. This sequence originates from a woman aged 25-40 years with Graves' ophthalmopathy. The sequenced sample was blood. CDR3 in DNA: TGCAGTGCTAGAGATGGAGGGAGGGCTAATGAAAAACTGTTTTTT. This encodes CSARDGGRANEKLFF.